Each of the 26 T cell receptor beta chains below was sequenced from the same sample in a study of cytomegalovirus exposure and HLA in healthy donors. Clones were read by immunoSEQ multiplex PCR, and TCRdb kept only the in-frame ones, dropping some. The sample contains approximately 49,000 clones, around 91% of which appear only once. The material sequenced was PBMCs. These receptors originate from a man younger than 35 in good health and CMV-seronegative.

The chain carries TRBV19 and TRBJ2-2; weak D call: TRBD1 (5 bases). Germline V lookup: CDR1 LNHDA, CDR2 SQIVND (reference sequence). This CDR3 is built from 15 residues. With 7 bases removed from V and 5 bases from J, the gap between germline ends came to 17 bases. In nucleotides, the CDR3 is TGTGCCAGTACCATAGGCCTCAGGGTTACCGGGGAGCTGTTTTTT. Its translation: CASTIGLRVTGELFF. The full variable domain, its missing parts supplied by reference TRBV19 and TRBJ2-2, is DGGITQSPKYLFRKEGQNVTLSCEQNLNHDAMYWYRQDPGQGLRLIYYSQIVNDFQKGDIAEGYSVSREKKESFPLTVTSAQKNPTAFYLCASTIGLRVTGELFFGEGSRLTVL.

This chain connects TRBV9 to TRBJ2-7; 7 bases agree with TRBD1. Germline V gene lookup returns CDR1 SGDLS and CDR2 YYNGEE. There are 14 residues in the CDR3. V lost 0 bases, J lost 2 bases, and 2 bases stayed unmatched. For the CDR3, the DNA is TGTGCCAGCAGCGTAGCGGACAGGACCTACGAGCAGTACTTC. Translated, it gives CASSVADRTYEQYF.

V and J are TRBV13 and TRBJ2-3; TRBD2 matches 8 bases. CDR3 length: 15 amino acids. J was trimmed by 6 bases and V by 2 bases; bases with no gene match: 7. Per the germline V gene, CDR1 is PRHDT and CDR2 is FYEKMQ (reference sequence). The CDR3 protein is CASSLSGRGGDTQYF. CDR3 coding DNA: TGTGCCAGCAGCTTATCCGGGAGGGGAGGTGATACGCAGTATTTT.

This chain connects TRBV15 to TRBJ2-2, with D possibly being TRBD2 (7 bases). V dropped 6 bases and J dropped 3 bases, with 14 bases sitting between them. The CDR3 runs 15 residues. Germline CDR1 LNHNV, CDR2 YYDKDF (reference sequence). The CDR3 sequence: CATRGGHSYTGELFF. The CDR3, as DNA: TGTGCCACCAGGGGGGGGCACTCTTACACCGGGGAGCTGTTTTTT.

The table lists this clone with a count of one. This rearrangement joins TRBV5-6 to TRBJ2-1, with 7 bases matching TRBD1. Germline CDR1 SGHDT, CDR2 YYEEEE. This CDR3 is built from 15 residues. J lost 0 bases, V lost 4 bases, and 4 bases had no gene match. The CDR3 is CASSRQGSSYNEQFF. CDR3 DNA: TGTGCCAGCAGCAGACAGGGCAGCTCCTACAATGAGCAGTTCTTC.

The chain employs TRBV5-1 and TRBJ2-1; 12 bases line up with TRBD2. Germline V CDR1 and CDR2: SGHRS, YFSETQ. This CDR3 spans 14 amino acids. V shed 4 bases, J shed 8 bases, and the junction held 4 bases outside the gene matches. The CDR3, as DNA: TGCGCCAGCAGCCCCTCTAGCGGGAGGGATGAGCAGTTCTTC. Translation: CASSPSSGRDEQFF.

The chain is built from TRBV27 and TRBJ2-5; D might be TRBD1 (5 bases). This CDR3 has 13 amino acids. V was shortened by 2 bases and J by 4 bases, with 8 bases between the two germline ends. Germline V gene sequence: CDR1 MNHEY, CDR2 SMNVEV (reference sequence). The CDR3 DNA sequence: TGTGCCAGCAGTTTAACAGGTAGAGAGACCCAGTACTTC. The encoded protein is CASSLTGRETQYF.

This chain joins TRBV4-2 and TRBJ2-1; D may be TRBD2 (6 bases). This CDR3 comprises 21 residues. Germline-derived CDR1 and CDR2 are LGHNA and YNFKEQ. With 1 base removed from V and 5 bases from J, the gap between germline ends came to 30 bases. The CDR3 is CASSQGLGRDRIVGSDNEQFF. CDR3 DNA sequence: TGTGCCAGCAGCCAAGGACTCGGGCGGGATAGAATCGTGGGTAGCGACAATGAGCAGTTCTTC.

CDR3 in amino acids: CASSLGGTSGSPGELFF. The CDR3 DNA sequence: TGTGCCAGCAGCTTGGGGGGGACTAGCGGGAGCCCCGGGGAGCTGTTTTTT. The chain couples TRBV5-4 to TRBJ2-2; 14 nucleotides line up with TRBD2. The CDR3 is made up of 17 amino acids. The V segment lost 0 bases and the J segment 6 bases; nucleotides outside the gene matches: 4. CDR1 is SGHNT, CDR2 YYREEE, per germline (reference sequence).

This clone has more than one count but fewer than ten. The rearrangement joins TRBV5-1 to TRBJ1-2; tentative D call: TRBD1 (6 bases). In germline, CDR1 is SGHRS, CDR2 YFSETQ. V was cut by 2 bases and J by 13 bases, with 18 bases left in between. The CDR3 is made up of 13 amino acids. CDR3 loop: CASSFDRLSSSTF. As DNA, the CDR3 is TGCGCCAGCAGCTTTGACAGGCTTTCTAGCTCCACCTTC.

The chain couples TRBV2 to TRBJ2-2; perhaps TRBD2 as D (7 bases). Germline CDR1 and CDR2: SNHLY and FYNNEI. The CDR3 is 18 residues long. Trimming removed 7 bases from V and 0 bases from J, with 21 bases in between. The CDR3 protein is CASNLKGGPAANTGELFF. The CDR3 region has the DNA TGTGCCAGCAACTTAAAGGGGGGGCCCGCAGCGAACACCGGGGAGCTGTTTTTT. Combining the CDR3 with reference TRBV2 and TRBJ2-2 gives the whole variable domain EPEVTQTPSHQVTQMGQEVILRCVPISNHLYFYWYRQILGQKVEFLVSFYNNEISEKSEIFDDQFSVERPDGSNFTLKIRSTKLEDSAMYFCASNLKGGPAANTGELFFGEGSRLTVL.

The J gene is TRBJ2-7, the V gene TRBV5-4; 10 nucleotides align to TRBD2. This CDR3 has 15 residues. Germline-derived CDR1 and CDR2 are SGHNT and YYREEE (reference sequence). V shed 6 bases and J 4 bases; nucleotides not matched to a gene: 10. The CDR3 loop reads CASTSGTSVSYEQYF. The CDR3 DNA follows: TGTGCCAGCACCTCCGGGACTAGCGTTTCTTACGAGCAGTACTTC. The complete variable domain, with remaining parts taken from reference TRBV5-4 and TRBJ2-7, reads ETGVTQSPTHLIKTRGQQVTLRCSSQSGHNTVSWYQQALGQGPQFIFQYYREEENGRGNFPPRFSGLQFPNYSSELNVNALELDDSALYLCASTSGTSVSYEQYFGPGTRLTVT.

As to this clone: No DNA is shown, since the ends of the CDR3 on it are uncertain; the CDR3 is the one TCRdb lists. This sequence joins TRBV19 and TRBJ2-7; the table's D call, TRBD2, has no DNA check behind it. Germline V gene sequence: CDR1 LNHDA, CDR2 SQIVND (reference sequence). The CDR3 totals 13 residues, both ends included. This CDR3 reads CASSSGGSYEQYF.

The chain employs TRBV27 and TRBJ2-3; D remains ambiguous. The V end was cut by 5 bases, the J end by 0 bases, with 9 bases between. Germline V lookup: CDR1 MNHEY, CDR2 SMNVEV (reference sequence). The CDR3 extends over 14 amino acids. Written as DNA, the CDR3 is TGTGCCAGCAGTGTGAGGAAAAGCACAGATACGCAGTATTTT. Amino acid sequence: CASSVRKSTDTQYF.

This CDR3 reads CASSQDLTINEQFF. The CDR3 DNA is TGCGCCAGCAGCCAAGATCTTACTATCAATGAGCAGTTCTTC. The chain employs TRBV4-3 and TRBJ2-1; the D is unclear. V dropped 0 bases and J dropped 6 bases, with 9 bases sitting between them. Looked up from germline, CDR1 is LGHNA and CDR2 is YSLEER. This CDR3 has 14 residues.

The chain recombines TRBV28 with TRBJ1-4; D unclear. The germline V gene has CDR1 MDHEN and CDR2 SYDVKM. This CDR3 has 17 residues. Trimming shortened V by 2 bases and J by 4 bases, and 17 bases separated the two germline ends. CDR3 region: CASSLNRVEVFNEKLFF. The CDR3 DNA reads as TGTGCCAGCAGTTTAAATAGGGTGGAGGTCTTTAATGAAAAACTGTTTTTT. The whole variable domain, remainder taken from reference TRBV28 and TRBJ1-4, is DVKVTQSSRYLVKRTGEKVFLECVQDMDHENMFWYRQDPGLGLRLIYFSYDVKMKEKGDIPEGYSVSREKKERFSLILESASTNQTSMYLCASSLNRVEVFNEKLFFGSGTQLSVL.

This chain uses TRBV5-1 with TRBJ2-2, with unresolved D. V lost 2 bases and J 5 bases, leaving 10 bases between the germline ends. The CDR3 consists of 14 residues. Germline V gene sequence: CDR1 SGHRS, CDR2 YFSETQ. The CDR3 sequence is CASSFPGTTGELFF. CDR3 DNA: TGCGCCAGCAGCTTCCCAGGCACGACCGGGGAGCTGTTTTTT.

J is TRBJ2-3 and V is TRBV7-3; TRBD2 agrees at 12 bases. Germline V gene sequence: CDR1 SGHTA, CDR2 FQGTGA. V trimming: 5 bases; J trimming: 6 bases; junction bases outside the gene matches: 6. The CDR3 totals 15 residues. CDR3 sequence (DNA): TGTGCCAGCAGCGAGACTAGCGGGAGTGCGGATACGCAGTATTTT. Encoded protein: CASSETSGSADTQYF.

This clone appeared a few times. This sequence joins TRBV11-2 and TRBJ1-1; 7 nucleotides line up with TRBD1. With 5 bases clipped from V and 6 bases from J, the junction kept 9 bases outside the gene matches. Per germline, CDR1 SGHAT and CDR2 FQNNGV. CDR3 length equals 14 residues. CDR3 in amino acids: CASSPLTGYAEAFF. The CDR3 nucleotides read TGTGCCAGCAGCCCGTTGACAGGGTATGCTGAAGCTTTCTTT.

V is TRBV27 and J is TRBJ1-5; D remains ambiguous. Trimming cost V 6 bases and J 6 bases, with 18 bases left between them. In germline, CDR1 is MNHEY, CDR2 SMNVEV (reference sequence). The CDR3 covers 15 residues. In DNA, the CDR3 is TGTGCCAGCAGCTCCCACCAAGGATCGGGTCAGCCCCAGCATTTT. Its protein product is CASSSHQGSGQPQHF.

J is TRBJ2-7 and V is TRBV2; D not certain. Deletions cut 7 bases from V and 4 bases from J, with 14 bases between. Germline V lookup: CDR1 SNHLY, CDR2 FYNNEI. There are 13 residues in the CDR3. CDR3 nucleotide sequence: TGTGCCAGCACCCCTAGGCGGATTTACGAGCAGTACTTC. It yields the protein CASTPRRIYEQYF.

The gene calls are TRBV5-4 and TRBJ2-2, with D tentatively TRBD2 (5 bases). Germline V gene lookup returns CDR1 SGHNT and CDR2 YYREEE (reference sequence). This CDR3 has 16 residues. The V and J ends lost 4 bases and 0 bases respectively, with 13 bases between them. This chain's CDR3 is CASSLEAVANTGELFF. In DNA form, the CDR3 reads TGTGCCAGCAGCCTGGAGGCGGTCGCGAACACCGGGGAGCTGTTTTTT.

The V call is TRBV7-9, the J call TRBJ2-1, with a weak D call TRBD2 (5 bases). Trimming left V 2 bases short and J 7 bases short, with 18 bases between. Germline V CDR1 and CDR2: SEHNR, FQNEAQ (reference sequence). The CDR3 has 16 amino acids. CDR3: CASSLTSQRFRNEQFF. The CDR3 nucleotides are TGTGCCAGCAGCTTAACCAGCCAGCGGTTTAGGAATGAGCAGTTCTTC.

DNA for the CDR3: TGTGCCAGCAGCCCGTCCTCCGGGACAGGGTGGGCAGATACGCAGTATTTT. Translation gives CASSPSSGTGWADTQYF. The chain couples TRBV5-4 to TRBJ2-3, with 9 bases matching TRBD1. V was pared by 4 bases and J by 4 bases, with 13 bases of the junction left unmatched. Germline loops: CDR1 SGHNT, CDR2 YYREEE (reference sequence). The CDR3 runs to 17 residues.

V and J are TRBV25-1 and TRBJ1-2, with a tentative D call TRBD1 (5 bases). Per the germline V gene, CDR1 is MGHDK and CDR2 is SYGVNS. CDR3 length equals 11 residues. Trimming cost V 5 bases and J 8 bases, with 9 bases left between them. The CDR3 protein is CASSYGAGYTF. The CDR3 DNA sequence: TGTGCCAGCAGTTATGGGGCGGGCTACACCTTC.

This chain uses TRBV29-1 with TRBJ2-1, with a tentative D call TRBD1 (6 bases). Germline assignment: CDR1 SQVTM and CDR2 ANQGSEA. V was pared by 5 bases and J by 5 bases, with 34 bases between. The CDR3 covers 20 residues. The CDR3 sequence is CSVLGGKGQSITSTNNEQFF. The DNA for the CDR3 is TGCAGCGTTCTTGGTGGAAAGGGACAATCAATTACGTCAACCAACAATGAGCAGTTCTTC.